The 31 T cell receptor beta chains below were found in one sample sequenced in a study of control samples from healthy donors and cancer patients. Some clones are missing from TCRdb's copy, which holds only in-frame ones; the method was immunoSEQ multiplex PCR. Among about 130,000 clones listed, just under 95% were seen once. Sequencing used PBMCs. Receptors originate from a man in his sixties with colorectal cancer.

V and J are TRBV19 and TRBJ2-7; D might be TRBD1 or TRBD2, each matching 5 bases. V was cut by 4 bases and J by 3 bases, with 13 bases left in between. The CDR3 extends over 14 amino acids. CDR1 is LNHDA and CDR2 is SQIVND in the germline V gene (reference sequence). CDR3 DNA sequence: TGTGCCAGTAGTAGCTGGGACGGTCGCTACGAGCAGTACTTC. Translated, it gives CASSSWDGRYEQYF.

The chain uses TRBV19 and TRBJ1-2; the D is unclear. The V gene lost 9 bases and the J gene lost 2 bases, with 13 bases spanning the gap. CDR1 and CDR2 from the germline V gene are LNHDA and SQIVND (reference sequence). This CDR3 contains 13 residues. Here the CDR3 reads CASGPPENYGYTF. The CDR3 region has the DNA TGTGCCAGCGGACCCCCTGAGAACTATGGCTACACCTTC. Full variable domain (outside the CDR3, taken from reference TRBV19 and TRBJ1-2): DGGITQSPKYLFRKEGQNVTLSCEQNLNHDAMYWYRQDPGQGLRLIYYSQIVNDFQKGDIAEGYSVSREKKESFPLTVTSAQKNPTAFYLCASGPPENYGYTFGSGTRLTVV.

The chain is built from TRBV19 and TRBJ1-2; TRBD1 aligns across 7 bases. Germline CDR1 is LNHDA and CDR2 is SQIVND (reference sequence). V shed 3 bases, J shed 7 bases, and the junction held 14 bases outside the gene matches. The CDR3 runs to 16 residues. The CDR3 coding sequence is TGTGCCAGTAGTATTGACAGGGCCTTCTTCCCCGGTGGCTACACCTTC. Translation: CASSIDRAFFPGGYTF.

This chain links TRBV28 with TRBJ1-2; D is ambiguous. The CDR3 loop spans 13 amino acids. Germline loops: CDR1 MDHEN, CDR2 SYDVKM. Trimming shortened V by 2 bases and J by 8 bases, and 12 bases separated the two germline ends. CDR3 sequence reads: CASSLDRFEGYTF. Here the CDR3 DNA reads TGTGCCAGCAGTTTAGATCGCTTTGAGGGCTACACCTTC.

The V call is TRBV30, the J call TRBJ2-3; TRBD2 aligns across 7 bases. After removal of 0 bases from V and 1 base from J, the junction contained 4 bases not matched to a gene. Germline V lookup: CDR1 GTSNPN, CDR2 SVGIG (reference sequence). The length of the CDR3 is 15 residues. CDR3 sequence reads: CAWSVLAGGTDTQYF. The CDR3 DNA sequence: TGTGCCTGGAGTGTACTGGCGGGGGGCACAGATACGCAGTATTTT.

This sequence joins TRBV5-1 and TRBJ2-1, with TRBD1 as a possible D gene (6 bases). Trimming stripped 5 bases from V and 4 bases from J, with 16 bases between. This CDR3 region has 15 residues. Germline CDR1 reads SGHRS; CDR2 reads YFSETQ. CDR3: CASSGGFNLYNEQFF. The CDR3 region has the DNA TGCGCCAGCAGTGGGGGCTTTAACCTATACAATGAGCAGTTCTTC.

V usage is TRBV5-4 and J usage is TRBJ2-5, with 7 bases matching TRBD1. This CDR3 contains 15 residues. CDR1 is SGHNT, CDR2 YYREEE, per germline (reference sequence). Trimming cost V 4 bases and J 5 bases; bases outside gene matches: 11. The CDR3 region is CASSKPNRGRETQYF. In DNA, the CDR3 is TGTGCCAGCAGCAAGCCCAACAGGGGTCGTGAGACCCAGTACTTC.

V usage is TRBV19 and J usage is TRBJ2-6, with D hard to call. Germline CDR1 LNHDA, CDR2 SQIVND (reference sequence). Between the trimmed V and J ends, which lost 2 bases and 1 base, there was a span of 6 bases. CDR3 length: 15 residues. The CDR3: CASSIMGSGANVLTF. CDR3 bases: TGTGCCAGTAGTATAATGGGATCTGGGGCCAACGTCCTGACTTTC.

The rearrangement joins TRBV9 to TRBJ2-1, with 11 bases that match TRBD2. V lost 3 bases to trimming and J lost 7 bases; unmatched junction nucleotides: 6. The CDR3 sequence is 15 residues long. Germline CDR1 is SGDLS and CDR2 is YYNGEE. The CDR3 bases are TGTGCCAGCAGCGGTAGCGGGGGGGCGGATAATGAGCAGTTCTTC. Its protein is CASSGSGGADNEQFF.

In nucleotides, the CDR3 is TGTGCCAGCAGCTTTTGTACAGGGGGCGCCGACACTGAAGCTTTCTTT. Translated: CASSFCTGGADTEAFF. The chain carries TRBV11-2 and TRBJ1-1; 9 bases line up with TRBD1. J lost 3 bases, V lost 3 bases, and 8 bases had no gene match. The CDR3 spans 16 residues. Germline V gives CDR1 SGHAT, CDR2 FQNNGV.

This clone was observed once. The gene calls are TRBV5-6 and TRBJ2-3; 9 bases are a match to TRBD2. V gave up 2 bases and J gave up 0 bases; unmatched junction bases: 4. This CDR3 region has 16 residues. CDR1 and CDR2 (germline): SGHDT, YYEEEE. The CDR3 region has the DNA TGTGCCAGCAGCTTACTAGCGGGTACTAGCACAGATACGCAGTATTTT. Its translation: CASSLLAGTSTDTQYF.

V is TRBV2 and J is TRBJ1-1; 9 positions match TRBD1. The germline gives CDR1 SNHLY, CDR2 FYNNEI. The CDR3 sequence is 15 residues long. The J segment lost 5 bases and the V segment lost 7 bases, leaving 11 bases of the junction unmatched. In DNA form, the CDR3 reads TGTGCCAGCAAAGGACAGGGGTTAACCGGAACTGAAGCTTTCTTT. Protein product: CASKGQGLTGTEAFF.

The V and J genes are TRBV7-2 and TRBJ2-4, with 8 bases aligning to TRBD2. CDR1 and CDR2 (germline): SGHTA, FQGNSA. V lost 5 bases and J lost 7; bases outside the gene matches: 7. The CDR3 extends over 14 amino acids. CDR3 bases: TGTGCCAGCAGCCCCTCGGGGGGGGCGAACATTCAGTACTTC. Protein product: CASSPSGGANIQYF.

CDR3 residues: CASSLTGGDDTEAFF. DNA for the CDR3: TGTGCCAGCAGCTTGACAGGGGGCGACGACACTGAAGCTTTCTTT. This chain uses TRBV5-6 with TRBJ1-1; 9 bases are shared with TRBD1. Germline CDR1 reads SGHDT; CDR2 reads YYEEEE. This CDR3 comprises 15 residues. With 1 base clipped from V and 3 bases from J, the junction kept 4 bases outside the gene matches.

This chain uses TRBV4-1 with TRBJ2-5; 13 positions match TRBD2. The germline V gene encodes CDR1 MGHRA and CDR2 YSYEKL. The junction had 5 bases not matched to a gene; V was cut back by 1 base and J by 0 bases. The CDR3 has 18 residues. The CDR3 is CASSQAGGLAGYQETQYF. In DNA, the CDR3 is TGCGCCAGCAGCCAAGCGGGGGGACTAGCGGGGTACCAAGAGACCCAGTACTTC.

This clone was recorded a few times. The chain recombines TRBV5-5 with TRBJ2-3; tentatively, D is TRBD1 or TRBD2 (5 bases each). The germline V gene has CDR1 SGHKS and CDR2 YYEKEE (reference sequence). This CDR3 has 15 residues. V dropped 3 bases and J dropped 4 bases, with 15 bases sitting between them. This CDR3 is CASSSLIVGADTQYF. CDR3 in DNA: TGTGCCAGCAGCTCCCTCATCGTGGGGGCAGATACGCAGTATTTT. Using reference TRBV5-5 and TRBJ2-3 for the parts outside the CDR3, the full variable domain is DAGVTQSPTHLIKTRGQQVTLRCSPISGHKSVSWYQQVLGQGPQFIFQYYEKEERGRGNFPDRFSARQFPNYSSELNVNALLLGDSALYLCASSSLIVGADTQYFGPGTRLTVL.

The V and J genes are TRBV19 and TRBJ1-5, with a weak D call TRBD1 (5 bases). Per the germline V gene, CDR1 is LNHDA and CDR2 is SQIVND (reference sequence). The CDR3 length is 15 residues. Trimming cost V 4 bases and J 7 bases, with 17 bases left between them. The CDR3 spells CASSRGDLTGQPQHF. The CDR3 DNA is TGTGCCAGTAGTAGGGGGGACCTTACGGGGCAGCCCCAGCATTTT. Supplemented by reference TRBV19 and TRBJ1-5, the full variable domain reads DGGITQSPKYLFRKEGQNVTLSCEQNLNHDAMYWYRQDPGQGLRLIYYSQIVNDFQKGDIAEGYSVSREKKESFPLTVTSAQKNPTAFYLCASSRGDLTGQPQHFGDGTRLSIL.

V gene TRBV6-4 combines with J gene TRBJ1-6; no firm D call. The V gene's germline CDR1 is MRHNA and CDR2 SNTAGT. The CDR3 runs to 15 residues. V dropped 6 bases and J dropped 7 bases, with 16 bases sitting between them. In DNA form, the CDR3 reads TGTGCCAGCAGCCAAGGGCCCCAAAGGAATTCACCCCTCCACTTT. It codes for CASSQGPQRNSPLHF.

This clone was seen only once. This rearrangement joins TRBV9 to TRBJ1-5; a possible D gene is TRBD1 (6 bases). Germline-derived CDR1 and CDR2 are SGDLS and YYNGEE. The ends were cut back, 0 bases at V and 7 bases at J, with 14 bases in the middle. The CDR3 extends over 15 amino acids. The CDR3 nucleotides are TGTGCCAGCAGCGTAGGGGCCGGGGGCGGGCAGCCCCAGCATTTT. Protein: CASSVGAGGGQPQHF.

The gene calls are TRBV18 and TRBJ1-5, with D uncertain. CDR1 KGHSH and CDR2 LQKENI come from the germline V gene. The germline V and J ends were trimmed by 3 bases and 5 bases, with 8 bases remaining between them. CDR3 size: 13 residues. CDR3 region: CASSPDWDQPQHF. DNA for the CDR3: TGTGCCAGCTCACCGGACTGGGATCAGCCCCAGCATTTT.

This chain uses TRBV12-5 with TRBJ2-3; the D call may be TRBD1 or TRBD2 (6 bases each). Looked up from germline, CDR1 is LGHNT and CDR2 is FRNRAP. This CDR3 spans 16 amino acids. Trimming cost V 0 bases and J 1 base, with 11 bases left between them. The CDR3: CASGLVKGGRTDTQYF. The CDR3 region has the DNA TGTGCTAGTGGTTTGGTAAAAGGGGGGCGCACAGATACGCAGTATTTT.

J is TRBJ2-7 and V is TRBV12-3 or TRBV12-4, with D unclear. Deletions cut 5 bases from V and 3 bases from J, with 11 bases between. This CDR3 has 13 residues. The CDR3, as DNA: TGTGCCAGCAGTCAAGGATACAACTACGAGCAGTACTTC. Protein sequence: CASSQGYNYEQYF.

This clone was recorded once. The chain uses TRBV5-1 and TRBJ2-3, with 11 nucleotides matching TRBD2. J gave up 2 bases and V 0 bases, and 5 bases lay outside the gene matches. Germline lookup yields CDR1 SGHRS and CDR2 YFSETQ. CDR3 length: 17 residues. In nucleotides, the CDR3 is TGCGCCAGCAGCTTGGCACTAGCGGGGGCTACCACAGATACGCAGTATTTT. Its translation: CASSLALAGATTDTQYF.

The table lists this clone with a few counts. This sequence joins TRBV30 and TRBJ1-5; TRBD1 might be the D (6 bases). The CDR3 has 13 amino acids. Trimming stripped 4 bases from V and 3 bases from J, with 10 bases between. The germline V gene encodes CDR1 GTSNPN and CDR2 SVGIG (reference sequence). The CDR3 DNA reads as TGTGCCTGGAACAGGGTACTCAATCAGCCCCAGCATTTT. This sequence encodes CAWNRVLNQPQHF.

This chain joins TRBV3-1 (or the pseudogene TRBV3-2) and TRBJ2-3; maybe TRBD2 (5 bases). Germline values: CDR1 LGHDT, CDR2 YNNKEL (reference sequence). The V gene lost 2 bases and the J gene lost 3 bases, with 9 bases spanning the gap. The CDR3 spans 14 residues. The CDR3 DNA reads as TGTGCCAGCAGCCAACCTCGGACTACAGATACGCAGTATTTT. Protein product: CASSQPRTTDTQYF.

The genes are TRBV10-2 and TRBJ2-3, with 12 bases lining up with TRBD2. Trimming cost V 6 bases and J 6 bases; bases outside gene matches: 4. This CDR3 is built from 14 residues. Germline CDR1 and CDR2: WSHSY and SAAADI. The CDR3 spells CASRASGGVDTQYF. Here the CDR3 DNA reads TGCGCCAGCAGGGCTAGCGGGGGGGTTGATACGCAGTATTTT.

This chain joins TRBV12-3 or TRBV12-4 and TRBJ2-5; D gene ambiguous. The CDR3 sequence is 11 residues long. V shed 4 bases and J shed 4 bases, with 4 bases lying between them. CDR3 region: CASSSIETQYF. The CDR3 nucleotides read TGTGCCAGCAGTTCCATAGAGACCCAGTACTTC.

This clone showed up just once. One end of the junction fails to match germline, which may point to a read error. The identical CDR3 is also encoded by other nucleotide sequences in the sample. V gene TRBV4-1 combines with J gene TRBJ2-6, with D hard to call. The CDR3 totals 16 residues. CDR1 MGHRA and CDR2 YSYEKL come from the germline V gene. CDR3 in amino acids: CASSQAGISGANVLTF. Written as DNA, the CDR3 is TGCGCCAGCAGTCAAGCCGGTATCTCTGGGGCCAACGTCCTGACTTTC.

The chain is built from TRBV18 and TRBJ1-2; D is uncertain. V shed 3 bases and J shed 2 bases, with 7 bases lying between them. The CDR3 consists of 13 residues. Germline assignment: CDR1 KGHSH and CDR2 LQKENI. The CDR3 loop is CASSPGPNYGYTF. As DNA, the CDR3 is TGTGCCAGCTCACCCGGGCCCAACTATGGCTACACCTTC. Complete variable domain (other parts from reference TRBV18 and TRBJ1-2): NAGVMQNPRHLVRRRGQEARLRCSPMKGHSHVYWYRQLPEEGLKFMVYLQKENIIDESGMPKERFSAEFPKEGPSILRIQQVVRGDSAAYFCASSPGPNYGYTFGSGTRLTVV.

This clone was seen only once. The chain links TRBV7-9 to TRBJ2-5; tentatively, D is TRBD2 (6 bases). Germline-derived CDR1 and CDR2 are SEHNR and FQNEAQ (reference sequence). The V and J ends lost 1 base and 5 bases respectively, with 14 bases between them. The CDR3 is 15 amino acids. For the CDR3, the DNA is TGTGCCAGCAGCTTAGGAGATAGGGGAGGTGAGACCCAGTACTTC. This translates into CASSLGDRGGETQYF.

This clone was seen only a few times. The rearrangement uses TRBV3-1 (or the pseudogene TRBV3-2) and TRBJ2-3; the match to TRBD2 covers 11 bases. The germline V gene has CDR1 LGHDT and CDR2 YNNKEL (reference sequence). The CDR3 spans 19 residues. Trimming at V came to 2 bases and at J to 0 bases, leaving 10 bases not matched to a gene. DNA of the CDR3: TGTGCCAGCAGCCAATTCCCGGGACTAGCGGCGGGGAGCACAGATACGCAGTATTTT. Its translation: CASSQFPGLAAGSTDTQYF.